This record concerns one T cell receptor beta chain sequence. The antigen remains undetermined. The data were obtained in a study of CXCR3-negative and CXCR3-positive naive CD8 T cells. General study results and limits: More hydrophobic TRB CDR3s occurred in CXCR3-positive than in CXCR3-negative naive cells.

The libraries of TRB cDNA were constructed through 5' RACE using UMI labels. Each CDR3 protein gets one entry in TCRdb, which reprocessed the 5' RACE reads and gives no DNA. The sample spans around 60,000 distinct CDR3 sequences; the ten largest clones claim approximately 0.8%. The CDR3 covers 12 residues. The germline CDR1 and CDR2 sequences are MNHNY and SVGAGI (reference sequence). Triplicate sorts of around 300,000 cells per CD8+ subset. The chain is built from TRBV6-6 and TRBJ2-3. Sequencing input: naive CXCR3+ CD8+ T cells from blood. Noted subset: CD45RO-CCR7+CD27+CD95- naive CD8+ T cells expressing CXCR3 (TNR3+). The sequence was obtained from a human donor in good health. Some clones in this sample may be carry-over from other donors' samples. Here the CDR3 reads CASTPDGDTQYF.